This T cell receptor (beta chain) was sequenced during a study of shared clonotypes between healthy human individuals. Study outcomes and limitations: Large sequencing depth failed to make sorted-subset sequencing complete, rarefaction showed. Across a handful of donors, naive CD4 shared roughly 5.1%, naive CD8 around 4%, memory CD4 roughly 2.1%, memory CD8 0.4%.

Libraries were prepared by immunoSEQ multiplex PCR; TCRdb keeps only in-frame clonotypes and omits some of them. This table holds some 1,400,000 clones, roughly 96% found once. Germline V lookup: CDR1 SGHDN, CDR2 FVKESK. J was trimmed by 5 bases and V by 4 bases; bases with no gene match: 4. The CDR3 length is 14 residues. In regard to this clone: As yet, its antigen is unknown.

Sequenced material: naive CD4+ T cells sorted from blood. Subset specified: CD45RA+ positively selected. The genes are TRBV14 and TRBJ2-7; 11 bases line up with TRBD2. The TCR sequence derives from a man younger than 45 in good health. The DNA for the CDR3 is TGTGCCAGCAGCCTTAGCGGGAGGGTCCACGAGCAGTACTTC. As protein: CASSLSGRVHEQYF.